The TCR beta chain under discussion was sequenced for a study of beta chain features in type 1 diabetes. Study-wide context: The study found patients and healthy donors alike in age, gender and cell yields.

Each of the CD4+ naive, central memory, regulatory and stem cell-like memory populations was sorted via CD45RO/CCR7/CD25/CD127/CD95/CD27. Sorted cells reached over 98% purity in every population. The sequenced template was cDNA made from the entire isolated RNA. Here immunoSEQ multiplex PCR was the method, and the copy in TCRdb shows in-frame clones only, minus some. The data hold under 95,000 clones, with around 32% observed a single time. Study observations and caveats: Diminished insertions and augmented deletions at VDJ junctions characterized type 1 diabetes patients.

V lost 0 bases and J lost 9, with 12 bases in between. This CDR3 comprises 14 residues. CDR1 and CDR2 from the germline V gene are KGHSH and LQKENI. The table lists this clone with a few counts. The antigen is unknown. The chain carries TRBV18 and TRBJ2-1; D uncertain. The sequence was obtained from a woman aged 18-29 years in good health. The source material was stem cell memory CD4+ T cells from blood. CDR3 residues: CASSPPPGGSEQFF. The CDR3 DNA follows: TGTGCCAGCTCACCACCACCCGGCGGAAGTGAGCAGTTCTTC. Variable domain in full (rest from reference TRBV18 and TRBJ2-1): NAGVMQNPRHLVRRRGQEARLRCSPMKGHSHVYWYRQLPEEGLKFMVYLQKENIIDESGMPKERFSAEFPKEGPSILRIQQVVRGDSAAYFCASSPPPGGSEQFFGPGTRLTVL.